One TCR gamma chain is described in this entry. A far larger clone is a single base away, which makes a read error likely. Germline values: CDR1 VENAVY, CDR2 YDSYNSRV. V gave up 5 bases and J gave up 6 bases; unmatched junction bases: 15. The CDR3 runs 16 residues. The data were obtained in a study of gamma-delta T cells after stem cell transplantation. TCRdb re-called clones from the RT-PCR reads using CATT. The sample shows 150 to 200 gamma-chain clones, 30% to 40% of them seen only once. The receptor was derived from a human donor. It is not recorded whose cells these are; they may come from a transplant donor. The J gene is TRGJP2, the V gene TRGV8. The J gene comes from matching the DNA to germline here; TCRdb lacks it. Sequences were obtained from gamma-delta T cells. The CDR3 loop reads CATWARSVARDWIKTF. Here the CDR3 DNA reads TGTGCCACCTGGGCACGGTCTGTGGCTCGTGATTGGATCAAGACGTTT.